What follows are 21 T cell receptor beta chains derived from one specimen sequenced in a study of T cells after yellow fever vaccination. TCRdb analysed the 5' RACE reads with MiXCR anew, one entry per CDR3 protein. The sample holds 120,000 or so distinct CDR3 sequences, under 9% seen once. The sequencing here drew on CD8+ T cells sorted from PBMCs, taken on the day of the yellow fever booster vaccination. Receptor source: a man in his late teens or twenties who received the YFV17D yellow fever vaccine.

The CDR3 nucleotides read TGCGCCAGCAGTGATCACTACGAGCAGTACTTC. Translation gives CASSDHYEQYF. The gene calls are TRBV10-2 and TRBJ2-7; D not resolved. This CDR3 has 11 residues. Per germline, CDR1 WSHSY and CDR2 SAAADI. The V end was cut by 3 bases, the J end by 3 bases, with 3 bases between.

This clonotype showed up just a few times. The V call is TRBV5-1, the J call TRBJ1-2, with D possibly TRBD1 on 5 matching bases. The CDR3 has 15 amino acids. Germline CDR1 and CDR2: SGHRS and YFSETQ. Trimming shortened V by 0 bases and J by 13 bases, and 22 bases separated the two germline ends. CDR3 region: CASSLEGSGVPKITF. In DNA form, the CDR3 reads TGCGCCAGCAGCTTGGAGGGATCGGGGGTGCCCAAGATCACCTTC. Looking up the rest from reference TRBV5-1 and TRBJ1-2 gives the full variable domain: KAGVTQTPRYLIKTRGQQVTLSCSPISGHRSVSWYQQTPGQGLQFLFEYFSETQRNKGNFPGRFSGRQFSNSRSEMNVSTLELGDSALYLCASSLEGSGVPKITFGSGTRLTVV.

This clonotype was recorded at least ten times. V is TRBV19 and J is TRBJ2-1; 8 bases are shared with TRBD2. The germline CDR1 and CDR2 sequences are LNHDA and SQIVND (reference sequence). V shed 4 bases and J 8 bases; nucleotides not matched to a gene: 7. There are 14 residues in the CDR3. The CDR3 here is CASSKAGASDEQFF. As DNA, the CDR3 is TGTGCCAGTAGTAAAGCGGGGGCAAGCGATGAGCAGTTCTTC.

This clonotype was found a few times. The chain has TRBV20-1 and TRBJ2-3; 11 bases match TRBD2. Germline CDR1 is DFQATT and CDR2 is SNEGSKA (reference sequence). V gave up 6 bases and J gave up 4 bases; unmatched junction bases: 6. The CDR3 sequence is 14 residues long. CDR3 amino acids: CSAQIAGGADTQYF. The CDR3 DNA sequence: TGCAGTGCCCAGATAGCGGGGGGGGCAGATACGCAGTATTTT.

This clonotype has a handful of counts. This chain uses TRBV20-1 with TRBJ2-1; TRBD2 matches 7 bases. The trim removed 6 bases at V and 0 bases at J, leaving 5 bases unmatched. In germline, CDR1 is DFQATT, CDR2 SNEGSKA (reference sequence). This CDR3 has 14 amino acids. The CDR3 here is CSALGLDSYNEQFF. CDR3 coding DNA: TGCAGTGCACTTGGACTAGACTCCTACAATGAGCAGTTCTTC.

At least ten counts were recorded for this clonotype. The V and J genes are TRBV29-1 and TRBJ1-3; D possibly corresponds to TRBD1 (5 bases). Germline assignment: CDR1 SQVTM and CDR2 ANQGSEA. The CDR3 loop spans 13 amino acids. V was cut by 5 bases and J by 1 base, with 9 bases left in between. CDR3 loop: CSVWGVSGNTIYF. The DNA of the CDR3 is TGCAGCGTTTGGGGGGTATCTGGAAACACCATATATTTT.

V usage is TRBV6-2 or TRBV6-3 and J usage is TRBJ2-7, with TRBD1 as a possible D gene (5 bases). The CDR3 is made up of 17 amino acids. Trimming stripped 0 bases from V and 3 bases from J, with 18 bases between. CDR1 is MNHEY, CDR2 SVGEGT, per germline. CDR3 DNA: TGTGCCAGCAGTTACTCGACAGCAGGGCCCGACTTCTACGAGCAGTACTTC. This gives the protein CASSYSTAGPDFYEQYF.

The genes are TRBV12-3 or TRBV12-4 and TRBJ1-5; maybe TRBD1 (5 bases). This CDR3 region has 14 residues. V was shortened by 6 bases and J by 6 bases, with 15 bases between the two germline ends. CDR3 amino acids: CASSPEGLVQPQHF. CDR3 sequence (DNA): TGTGCCAGCAGCCCCGAGGGGTTAGTTCAGCCCCAGCATTTT.

The sample holds a few counts of this clonotype. The CDR3 nucleotides are TGCAGTGGGGACAGTCTCTCGGACTACGAGCAGTACTTC. Protein product: CSGDSLSDYEQYF. The J gene is TRBJ2-7, the V gene TRBV20-1; TRBD1 matches at 7 bases. With 7 bases clipped from V and 3 bases from J, the junction kept 9 bases outside the gene matches. This CDR3 comprises 13 residues. The V gene's germline CDR1 is DFQATT and CDR2 SNEGSKA (reference sequence).

The V call is TRBV11-2, the J call TRBJ2-3; possibly TRBD2 for D (6 bases). The length of the CDR3 is 15 residues. The V gene lost 1 base and the J gene lost 0 bases, with 8 bases spanning the gap. From germline, CDR1 is SGHAT and CDR2 FQNNGV. This CDR3 reads CASSLVAVSTDTQYF. The CDR3 DNA sequence: TGTGCCAGCAGCTTAGTAGCGGTTAGCACAGATACGCAGTATTTT. Together with reference TRBV11-2 and TRBJ2-3, the CDR3 gives the full variable domain: EAGVAQSPRYKIIEKRQSVAFWCNPISGHATLYWYQQILGQGPKLLIQFQNNGVVDDSQLPKDRFSAERLKGVDSTLKIQPAKLEDSAVYLCASSLVAVSTDTQYFGPGTRLTVL.

There are a few counts of this clonotype. This chain joins TRBV29-1 and TRBJ2-5, with D tentatively TRBD1 (5 bases). The CDR3 consists of 14 residues. Germline lookup yields CDR1 SQVTM and CDR2 ANQGSEA. V lost 2 bases and J 5 bases, leaving 15 bases between the germline ends. The CDR3 sequence is CSVENPGPGETQYF. In DNA form, the CDR3 reads TGCAGCGTTGAAAACCCGGGCCCAGGGGAGACCCAGTACTTC. Together with reference TRBV29-1 and TRBJ2-5, the CDR3 gives the full variable domain: SAVISQKPSRDICQRGTSLTIQCQVDSQVTMMFWYRQQPGQSLTLIATANQGSEATYESGFVIDKFPISRPNLTFSTLTVSNMSPEDSSIYLCSVENPGPGETQYFGPGTRLLVL.

This clonotype was found many times. The J gene is TRBJ2-3, the V gene TRBV11-2; 12 bases fit TRBD2. The CDR3 sequence is 17 residues long. The junction had 7 bases not matched to a gene; V was cut back by 4 bases and J by 2 bases. Germline V gene data show CDR1 as SGHAT and CDR2 as FQNNGV. The CDR3 bases are TGTGCCAGCAGCTCCCTAACTAGCGGGGGGCCCACAGATACGCAGTATTTT. It translates to CASSSLTSGGPTDTQYF.

This chain connects TRBV6-5 to TRBJ1-1; TRBD1 is a possible D gene (6 bases). Germline V gives CDR1 MNHEY, CDR2 SVGAGI. This CDR3 has 14 amino acids. V gave up 4 bases and J gave up 3 bases, with 12 bases separating them. The CDR3 spells CASSSQGGDTEAFF. CDR3 nucleotides: TGTGCCAGCAGTTCACAGGGAGGCGACACTGAAGCTTTCTTT.

The gene calls are TRBV7-2 and TRBJ2-1, with D maybe TRBD1 (6 bases). Germline values: CDR1 SGHTA, CDR2 FQGNSA. The CDR3 spans 14 residues. Trimming left V 4 bases short and J 10 bases short, with 17 bases between. The CDR3 loop is CASSSTQGNREQFF. CDR3 in DNA: TGTGCCAGCAGCTCTACACAGGGCAACAGGGAGCAGTTCTTC.

The V and J genes are TRBV6-5 and TRBJ1-1; 9 nucleotides agree with TRBD1. The CDR3 totals 19 residues. Losses at the gene ends were 2 bases for V and 5 bases for J; bases not matched to a gene: 18. Germline CDR1 and CDR2: MNHEY and SVGAGI. In nucleotides, the CDR3 is TGTGCCAGCAGTTACGGGGTCGGACAGGGGCCTTCGCTCGAAACTGAAGCTTTCTTT. Translation gives CASSYGVGQGPSLETEAFF.

The rearrangement uses TRBV12-5 and TRBJ2-7; D tentatively reads TRBD1 or TRBD2 (5 bases each). CDR1 LGHNT and CDR2 FRNRAP come from the germline V gene. V shed 1 base and J shed 6 bases, with 16 bases lying between them. CDR3 size: 15 residues. CDR3 region: CASGLAMRRGAEQYF. CDR3 bases: TGTGCTAGTGGTTTGGCCATGCGGAGAGGGGCCGAGCAGTACTTC.

The chain joins TRBV6-5 to TRBJ1-5; TRBD1 might be the D (6 bases). The CDR3 contains 15 residues. V dropped 5 bases and J dropped 2 bases, with 13 bases sitting between them. Germline V gene sequence: CDR1 MNHEY, CDR2 SVGAGI. CDR3 residues: CASSTTGSGNQPQHF. The CDR3 coding sequence is TGTGCCAGCAGTACAACAGGGTCGGGCAATCAGCCCCAGCATTTT.

This clonotype came up many times. This chain links TRBV28 with TRBJ2-3; no definite D call. This CDR3 is built from 13 residues. Germline lookup yields CDR1 MDHEN and CDR2 SYDVKM. Between the trimmed V and J ends, which lost 3 bases and 5 bases, there was a span of 9 bases. The CDR3 DNA follows: TGTGCCAGCAGTTTTCGGGTGGGAGATACGCAGTATTTT. Its protein product is CASSFRVGDTQYF. Using reference TRBV28 and TRBJ2-3 for the parts outside the CDR3, the full variable domain is DVKVTQSSRYLVKRTGEKVFLECVQDMDHENMFWYRQDPGLGLRLIYFSYDVKMKEKGDIPEGYSVSREKKERFSLILESASTNQTSMYLCASSFRVGDTQYFGPGTRLTVL.

The V gene is TRBV7-9, the J gene TRBJ1-1; weak D call: TRBD1 (5 bases). The V end was cut by 1 base, the J end by 1 base, with 28 bases between. The CDR3 is 21 amino acids. Per the germline V gene, CDR1 is SEHNR and CDR2 is FQNEAQ (reference sequence). CDR3 in DNA: TGTGCCAGCAGCTTAGAAGGCCGAGACAGCGCATTGGGAGGGAGGAACACTGAAGCTTTCTTT. Protein product: CASSLEGRDSALGGRNTEAFF.

This clonotype was counted only a few times. The genes are TRBV12-3 or TRBV12-4 and TRBJ2-1, with a possible D match to TRBD1 (5 bases). CDR3 size: 14 residues. V gave up 5 bases and J gave up 8 bases, with 16 bases separating them. The CDR3 nucleotides read TGTGCCAGCAGTAGGGCCAGTAGGGGTGATGAGCAGTTCTTC. Its translation is CASSRASRGDEQFF.

This clonotype was counted a few times. This chain uses TRBV5-6 with TRBJ2-3; 10 positions match TRBD2. The CDR3 loop spans 16 amino acids. CDR1 is SGHDT, CDR2 YYEEEE, per germline. Trimming removed 1 base from V and 2 bases from J; junction bases left unmatched: 4. CDR3 protein: CASSLSSGGYTDTQYF. CDR3 nucleotide sequence: TGTGCCAGCAGCTTGTCTAGCGGGGGATACACAGATACGCAGTATTTT.